Detailed here is one TCR beta chain. This CDR3 contains 14 residues. V lost 1 base and J 4 bases, leaving 9 bases between the germline ends. Germline V gives CDR1 LGHDT, CDR2 YNNKEL (reference sequence). The source of the sample is a study of blood T cell repertoires in COVID-19. Study information: From T cells, B-cell-depleted T cells, or PBMCs came the material, which was cDNA or gDNA.

While infection was still active, Seattle patients were enrolled and then followed longitudinally. Assay: immunoSEQ multiplex PCR; the TCRdb copy retains only in-frame clones and omits some. The sample lists about 150,000 clones, around 75% occurring once. The rearrangement uses TRBV3-1 (or the pseudogene TRBV3-2) and TRBJ2-3, with D maybe TRBD1 (6 bases). The receptor comes from a woman in her 70s with COVID-19, enrolled during active disease. The sample comprised peripheral blood. The CDR3 DNA follows: TGTGCCAGCAGCCAAGCCTCAGGGGCAGATACGCAGTATTTT. This gives the protein CASSQASGADTQYF.